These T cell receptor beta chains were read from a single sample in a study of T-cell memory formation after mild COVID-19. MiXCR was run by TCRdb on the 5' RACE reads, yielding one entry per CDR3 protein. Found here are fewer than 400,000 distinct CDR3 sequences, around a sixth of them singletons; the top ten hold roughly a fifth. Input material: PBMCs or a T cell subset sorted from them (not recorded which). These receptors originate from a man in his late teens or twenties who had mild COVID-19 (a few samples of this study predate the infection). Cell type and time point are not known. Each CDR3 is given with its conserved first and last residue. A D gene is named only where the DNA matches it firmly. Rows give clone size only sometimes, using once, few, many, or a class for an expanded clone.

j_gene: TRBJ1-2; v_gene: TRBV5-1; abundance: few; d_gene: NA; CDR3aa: CASSESNTRDGYTF; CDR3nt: TGCGCCAGCAGCGAGAGTAACACCAGGGACGGCTACACCTTC
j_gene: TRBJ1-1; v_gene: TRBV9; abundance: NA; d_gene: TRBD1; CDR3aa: CASSAQGGLTEAFF; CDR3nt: TGTGCCAGCAGCGCACAGGGGGGCCTAACTGAAGCTTTCTTT
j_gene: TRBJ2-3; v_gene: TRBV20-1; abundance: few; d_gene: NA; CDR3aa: CSARLSDTQYF; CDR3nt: TGCAGTGCTAGACTTTCTGATACGCAGTATTTT
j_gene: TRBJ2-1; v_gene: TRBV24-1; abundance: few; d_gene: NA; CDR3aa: CATGGGTSEQFF; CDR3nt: TGTGCCACCGGTGGGGGAACGAGTGAGCAGTTCTTC
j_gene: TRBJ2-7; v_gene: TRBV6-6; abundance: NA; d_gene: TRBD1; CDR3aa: CASSSTGQNYEQYF; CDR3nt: TGTGCCAGCAGTTCCACGGGACAGAACTACGAGCAGTACTTC
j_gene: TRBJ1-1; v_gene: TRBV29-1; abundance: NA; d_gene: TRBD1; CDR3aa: CSVRGDRHMNTEAFF; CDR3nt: TGCAGCGTTCGGGGGGACAGACACATGAACACTGAAGCTTTCTTT
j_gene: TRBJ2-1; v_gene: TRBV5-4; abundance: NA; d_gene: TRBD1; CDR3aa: CASVGTGEGNEQFF; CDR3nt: TGTGCCAGCGTCGGGACAGGGGAAGGCAATGAGCAGTTCTTC
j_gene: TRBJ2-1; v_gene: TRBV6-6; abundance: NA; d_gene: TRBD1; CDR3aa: CASSDRGLGEQFF; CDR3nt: TGTGCCAGCAGCGACAGGGGTCTTGGTGAGCAGTTCTTC
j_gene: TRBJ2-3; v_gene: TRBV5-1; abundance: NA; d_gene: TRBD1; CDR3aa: CASSPGQAADTQYF; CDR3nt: TGCGCCAGCAGCCCGGGACAGGCCGCAGATACGCAGTATTTT
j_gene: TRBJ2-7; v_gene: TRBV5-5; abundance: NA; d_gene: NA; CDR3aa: CASSRLRDGPLQYF; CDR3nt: TGTGCCAGCAGCCGCCTACGGGACGGGCCTTTGCAGTACTTC
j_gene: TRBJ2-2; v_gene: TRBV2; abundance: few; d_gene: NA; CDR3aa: CASSDRVNTGELFF; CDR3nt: TGTGCCAGCAGTGACAGGGTCAACACCGGGGAGCTGTTTTTT
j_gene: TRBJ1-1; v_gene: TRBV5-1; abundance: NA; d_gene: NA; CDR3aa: CATAQGTQNTEAFF; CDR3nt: TGCGCCACCGCGCAGGGGACCCAGAACACTGAAGCTTTCTTT
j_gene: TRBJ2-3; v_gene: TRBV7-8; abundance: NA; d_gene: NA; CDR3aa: CASSPPTPTSTDTQYF; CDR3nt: TGTGCCAGCAGCCCCCCGACACCTACTAGCACAGATACGCAGTATTTT
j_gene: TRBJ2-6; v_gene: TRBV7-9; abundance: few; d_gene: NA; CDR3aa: CASSLRGQFAILGANVLTF; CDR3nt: TGTGCCAGCAGCTTGCGAGGGCAGTTCGCTATTTTAGGGGCCAACGTCCTGACTTTC
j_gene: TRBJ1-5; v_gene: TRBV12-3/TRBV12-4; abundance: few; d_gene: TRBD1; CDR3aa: CASSPVQGASQPQHF; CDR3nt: TGTGCCAGCAGTCCCGTACAGGGGGCGTCTCAGCCCCAGCATTTT
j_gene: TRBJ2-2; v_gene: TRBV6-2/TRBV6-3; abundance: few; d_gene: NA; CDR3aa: CASNRADLRGELFF; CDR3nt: TGTGCCAGCAACCGAGCGGACCTCCGAGGGGAGCTGTTTTTT
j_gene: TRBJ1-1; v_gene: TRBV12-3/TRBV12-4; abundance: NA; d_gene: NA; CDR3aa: CASSLDRVRSEAFF; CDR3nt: TGTGCCAGCAGTTTAGACAGGGTTAGGTCTGAAGCTTTCTTT
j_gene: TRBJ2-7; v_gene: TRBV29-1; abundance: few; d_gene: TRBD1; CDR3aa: CSGRDRLTYEQYF; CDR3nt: TGCAGCGGGAGGGACAGGTTGACCTACGAGCAGTACTTC
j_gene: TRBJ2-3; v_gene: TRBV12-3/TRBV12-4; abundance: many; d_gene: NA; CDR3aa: CASRPGGADTQYF; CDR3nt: TGTGCCAGCAGACCAGGTGGGGCAGATACGCAGTATTTT
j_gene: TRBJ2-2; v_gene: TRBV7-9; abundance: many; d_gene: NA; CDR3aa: CASSWGELFF; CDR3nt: TGTGCCAGCAGTTGGGGGGAGCTGTTTTTT
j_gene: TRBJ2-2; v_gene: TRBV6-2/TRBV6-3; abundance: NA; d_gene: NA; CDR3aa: CASSYWSGNTGELFF; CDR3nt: TGTGCCAGCAGTTACTGGTCGGGTAACACCGGGGAGCTGTTTTTT
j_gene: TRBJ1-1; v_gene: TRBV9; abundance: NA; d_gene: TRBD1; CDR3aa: CASSVQGVSNTEAFF; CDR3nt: TGTGCCAGCAGCGTCCAGGGGGTCTCGAACACTGAAGCTTTCTTT
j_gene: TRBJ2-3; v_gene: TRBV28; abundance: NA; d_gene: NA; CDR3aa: CASSVTGRTQYF; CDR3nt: TGTGCCAGCAGCGTGACCGGGCGTACGCAGTATTTT
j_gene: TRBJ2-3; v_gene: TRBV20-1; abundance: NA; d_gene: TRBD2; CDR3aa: CSARVAGAPDTQYF; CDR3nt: TGCAGTGCTAGAGTAGCGGGAGCCCCAGATACGCAGTATTTT
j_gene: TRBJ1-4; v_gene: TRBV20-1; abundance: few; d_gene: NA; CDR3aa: CSARGVNEKLFF; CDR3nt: TGCAGTGCTAGAGGGGTTAATGAAAAACTGTTTTTT
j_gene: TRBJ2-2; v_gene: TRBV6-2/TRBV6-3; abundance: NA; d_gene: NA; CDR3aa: CASTRRRGVDIGRTGELFF; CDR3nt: TGTGCCAGCACCCGCAGGAGGGGGGTTGACATCGGCCGCACCGGGGAGCTGTTTTTT
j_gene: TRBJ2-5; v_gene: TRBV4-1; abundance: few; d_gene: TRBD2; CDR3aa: CASSQDPPGGGETQYF; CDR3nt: TGCGCCAGCAGCCAAGATCCTCCGGGGGGAGGAGAGACCCAGTACTTC
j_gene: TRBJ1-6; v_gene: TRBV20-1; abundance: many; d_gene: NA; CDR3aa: CSAIPQGNSPLHF; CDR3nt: TGCAGTGCTATCCCACAGGGCAATTCACCCCTCCACTTT
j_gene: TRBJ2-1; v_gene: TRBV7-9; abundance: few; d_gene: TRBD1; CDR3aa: CASSQGQAYYNEQFF; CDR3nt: TGTGCCAGCAGCCAGGGACAGGCGTATTACAATGAGCAGTTCTTC
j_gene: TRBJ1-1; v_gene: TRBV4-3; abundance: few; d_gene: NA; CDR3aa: CASSQDKNGYTEAFF; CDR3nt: TGCGCCAGCAGCCAAGATAAAAATGGTTATACTGAAGCTTTCTTT
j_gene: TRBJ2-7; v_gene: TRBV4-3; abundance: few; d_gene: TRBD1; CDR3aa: CASSQDLQAGTGIDEQYF; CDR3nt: TGCGCCAGCAGCCAAGATCTTCAGGCCGGGACAGGTATCGACGAGCAGTACTTC
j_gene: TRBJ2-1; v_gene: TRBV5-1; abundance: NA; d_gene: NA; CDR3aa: CASSLATTQVDEQFF; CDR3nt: TGCGCCAGCAGCTTGGCGACTACACAGGTCGATGAGCAGTTCTTC
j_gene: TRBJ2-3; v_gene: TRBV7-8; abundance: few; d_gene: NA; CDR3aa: CASESNTDTQYF; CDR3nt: TGTGCCAGCGAGTCGAACACAGATACGCAGTATTTT